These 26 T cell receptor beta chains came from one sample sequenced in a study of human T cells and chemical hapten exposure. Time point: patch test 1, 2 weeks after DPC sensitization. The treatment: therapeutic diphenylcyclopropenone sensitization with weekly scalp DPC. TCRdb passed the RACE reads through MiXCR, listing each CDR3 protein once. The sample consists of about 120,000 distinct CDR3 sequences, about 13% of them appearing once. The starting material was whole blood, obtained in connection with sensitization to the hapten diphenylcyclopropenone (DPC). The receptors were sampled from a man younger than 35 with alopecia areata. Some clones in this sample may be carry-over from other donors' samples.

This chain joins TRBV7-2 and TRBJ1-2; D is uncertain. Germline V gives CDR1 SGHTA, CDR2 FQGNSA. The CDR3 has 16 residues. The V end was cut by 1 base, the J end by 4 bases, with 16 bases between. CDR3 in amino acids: CASSLGYPPESYGYTF. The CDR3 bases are TGTGCCAGCAGCTTAGGTTACCCGCCGGAAAGCTATGGCTACACCTTC.

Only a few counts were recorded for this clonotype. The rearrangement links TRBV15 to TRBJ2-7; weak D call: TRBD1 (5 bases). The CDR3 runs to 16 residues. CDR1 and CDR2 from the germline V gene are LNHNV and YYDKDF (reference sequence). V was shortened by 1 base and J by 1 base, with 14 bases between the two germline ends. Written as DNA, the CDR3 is TGTGCCACCAGCAGAGGTAGACAGATCCAATCCTACGAGCAGTACTTC. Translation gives CATSRGRQIQSYEQYF.

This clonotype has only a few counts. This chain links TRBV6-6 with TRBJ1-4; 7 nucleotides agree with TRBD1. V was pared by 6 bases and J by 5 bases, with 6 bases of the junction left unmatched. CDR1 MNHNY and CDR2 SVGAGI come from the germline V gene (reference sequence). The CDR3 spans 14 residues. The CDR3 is CASRRQGANEKLFF. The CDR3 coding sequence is TGTGCCAGCAGGCGACAGGGCGCCAATGAAAAACTGTTTTTT.

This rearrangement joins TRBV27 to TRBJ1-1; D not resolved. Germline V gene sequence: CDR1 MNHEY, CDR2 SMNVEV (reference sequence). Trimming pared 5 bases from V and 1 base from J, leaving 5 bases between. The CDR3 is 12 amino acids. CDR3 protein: CASSAGNTEAFF. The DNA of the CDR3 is TGTGCCAGCAGTGCCGGGAACACTGAAGCTTTCTTT.

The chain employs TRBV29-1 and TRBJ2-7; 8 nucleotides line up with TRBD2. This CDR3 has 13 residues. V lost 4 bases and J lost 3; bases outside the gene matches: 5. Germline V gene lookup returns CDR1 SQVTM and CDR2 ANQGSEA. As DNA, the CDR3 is TGCAGCGTTGGGGAAAGCGGGGGCTACGAGCAGTACTTC. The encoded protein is CSVGESGGYEQYF.

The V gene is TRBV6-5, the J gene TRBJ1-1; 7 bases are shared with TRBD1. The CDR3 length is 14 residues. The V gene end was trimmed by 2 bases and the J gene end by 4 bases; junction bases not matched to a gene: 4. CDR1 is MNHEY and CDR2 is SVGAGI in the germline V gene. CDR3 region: CASSYRGLGTEAFF. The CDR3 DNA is TGTGCCAGCAGTTACAGGGGGCTCGGCACTGAAGCTTTCTTT.

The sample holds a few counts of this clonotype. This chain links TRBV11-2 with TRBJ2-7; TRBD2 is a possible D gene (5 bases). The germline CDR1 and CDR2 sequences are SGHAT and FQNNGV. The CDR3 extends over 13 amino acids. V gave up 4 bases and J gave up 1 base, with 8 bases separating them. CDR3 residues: CASSSPGSYEQYF. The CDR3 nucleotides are TGTGCCAGCAGCTCTCCGGGGTCCTACGAGCAGTACTTC.

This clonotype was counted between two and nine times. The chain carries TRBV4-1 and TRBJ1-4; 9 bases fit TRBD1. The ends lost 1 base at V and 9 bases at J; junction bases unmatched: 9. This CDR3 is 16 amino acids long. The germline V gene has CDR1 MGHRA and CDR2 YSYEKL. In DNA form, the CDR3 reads TGCGCCAGCAGCCAAGGCACGACAGGGGGATTGAAAAAACTGTTTTTT. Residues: CASSQGTTGGLKKLFF.

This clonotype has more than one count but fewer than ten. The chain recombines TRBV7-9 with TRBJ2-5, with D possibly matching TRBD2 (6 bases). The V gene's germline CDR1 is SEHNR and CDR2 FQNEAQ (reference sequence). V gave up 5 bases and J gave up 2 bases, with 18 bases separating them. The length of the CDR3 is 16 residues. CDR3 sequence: CASSPFGAGRQETQYF. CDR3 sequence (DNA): TGTGCCAGCAGCCCTTTCGGGGCGGGGCGGCAAGAGACCCAGTACTTC. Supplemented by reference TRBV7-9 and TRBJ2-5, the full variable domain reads DTGVSQNPRHKITKRGQNVTFRCDPISEHNRLYWYRQTLGQGPEFLTYFQNEAQLEKSRLLSDRFSAERPKGSFSTLEIQRTEQGDSAMYLCASSPFGAGRQETQYFGPGTRLLVL.

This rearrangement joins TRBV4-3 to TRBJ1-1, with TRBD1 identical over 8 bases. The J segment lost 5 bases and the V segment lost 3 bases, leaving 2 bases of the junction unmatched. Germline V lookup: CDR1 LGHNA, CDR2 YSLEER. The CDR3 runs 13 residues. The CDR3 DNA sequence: TGCGCCAGCAGCCAGACAGGGGAAACTGAAGCTTTCTTT. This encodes CASSQTGETEAFF.

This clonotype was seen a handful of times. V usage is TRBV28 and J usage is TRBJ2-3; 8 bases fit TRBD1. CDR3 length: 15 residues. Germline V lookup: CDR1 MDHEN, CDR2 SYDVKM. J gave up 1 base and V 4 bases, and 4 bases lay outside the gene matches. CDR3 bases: TGTGCCAGCAGTTCTCCGGGACAGGGCACAGATACGCAGTATTTT. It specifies CASSSPGQGTDTQYF.

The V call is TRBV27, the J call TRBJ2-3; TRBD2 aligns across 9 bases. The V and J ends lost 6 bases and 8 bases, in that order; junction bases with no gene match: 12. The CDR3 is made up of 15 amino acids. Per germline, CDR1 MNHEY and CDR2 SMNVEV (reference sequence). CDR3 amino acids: CASRRAGGPTGTQYF. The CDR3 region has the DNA TGTGCCAGCAGAAGAGCGGGGGGCCCTACGGGTACGCAGTATTTT.

The CDR3 sequence: CASSAGTGSVSEAFF. CDR3 nucleotide sequence: TGTGCCAGCAGCGCGGGGACAGGGTCGGTTAGTGAAGCTTTCTTT. The chain uses TRBV7-9 and TRBJ1-1; 9 bases align to TRBD1. V lost 5 bases to trimming and J lost 7 bases; unmatched junction nucleotides: 11. Germline-derived CDR1 and CDR2 are SEHNR and FQNEAQ (reference sequence). The CDR3 has 15 amino acids.

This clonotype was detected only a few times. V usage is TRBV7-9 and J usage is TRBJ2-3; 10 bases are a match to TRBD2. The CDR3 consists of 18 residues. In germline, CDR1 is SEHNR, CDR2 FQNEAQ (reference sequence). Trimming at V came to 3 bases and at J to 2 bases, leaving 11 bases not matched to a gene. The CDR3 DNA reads TGTGCCAGCAGCTTCCGCAGCGGGGGGGCTATTCTCACAGATACGCAGTATTTT. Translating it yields CASSFRSGGAILTDTQYF.

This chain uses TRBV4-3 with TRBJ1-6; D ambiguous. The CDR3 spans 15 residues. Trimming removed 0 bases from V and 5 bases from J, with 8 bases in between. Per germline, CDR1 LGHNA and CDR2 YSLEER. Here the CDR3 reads CASSQEGSNNSPLHF. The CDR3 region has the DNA TGCGCCAGCAGCCAAGAGGGAAGCAATAATTCACCCCTCCACTTT.

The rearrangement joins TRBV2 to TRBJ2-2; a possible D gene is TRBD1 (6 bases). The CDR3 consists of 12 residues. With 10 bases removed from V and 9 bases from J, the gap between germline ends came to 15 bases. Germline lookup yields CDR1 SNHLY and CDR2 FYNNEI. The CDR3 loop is CATRQDARELFF. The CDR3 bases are TGTGCCACTAGACAGGATGCGCGGGAGCTGTTTTTT.

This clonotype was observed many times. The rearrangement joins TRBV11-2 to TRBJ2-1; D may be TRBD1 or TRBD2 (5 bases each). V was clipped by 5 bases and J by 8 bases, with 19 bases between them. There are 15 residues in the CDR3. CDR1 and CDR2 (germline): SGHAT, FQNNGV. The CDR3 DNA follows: TGTGCCAGCAGCCCCACCGGGACGACGGACTATGAGCAGTTCTTC. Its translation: CASSPTGTTDYEQFF.

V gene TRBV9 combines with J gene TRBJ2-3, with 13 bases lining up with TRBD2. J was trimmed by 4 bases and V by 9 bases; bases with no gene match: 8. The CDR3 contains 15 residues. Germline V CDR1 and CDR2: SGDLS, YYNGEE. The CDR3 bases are TGTGCCACTCCCCCAGGACTAGCGGGGGCAGATACGCAGTATTTT. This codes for CATPPGLAGADTQYF.

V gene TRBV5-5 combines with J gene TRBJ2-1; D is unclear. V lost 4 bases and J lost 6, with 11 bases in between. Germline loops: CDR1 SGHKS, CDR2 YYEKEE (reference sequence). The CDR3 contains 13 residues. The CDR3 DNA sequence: TGTGCCAGCAGCGTCGGACCAGGCAATGAGCAGTTCTTC. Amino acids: CASSVGPGNEQFF.

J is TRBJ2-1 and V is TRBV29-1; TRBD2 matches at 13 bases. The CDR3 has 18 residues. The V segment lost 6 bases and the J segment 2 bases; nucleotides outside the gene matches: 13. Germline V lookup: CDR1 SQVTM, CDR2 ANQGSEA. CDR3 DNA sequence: TGCAGCGTGGGGCCCCCACTAGCGGGGGGGCCGACCTACAATGAGCAGTTCTTC. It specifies CSVGPPLAGGPTYNEQFF.

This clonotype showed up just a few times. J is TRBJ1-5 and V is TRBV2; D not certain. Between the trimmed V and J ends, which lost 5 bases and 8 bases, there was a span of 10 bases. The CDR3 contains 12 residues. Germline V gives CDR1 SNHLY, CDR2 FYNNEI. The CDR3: CASSFRIEPQHF. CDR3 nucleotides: TGTGCCAGCAGTTTCAGGATTGAGCCCCAGCATTTT.

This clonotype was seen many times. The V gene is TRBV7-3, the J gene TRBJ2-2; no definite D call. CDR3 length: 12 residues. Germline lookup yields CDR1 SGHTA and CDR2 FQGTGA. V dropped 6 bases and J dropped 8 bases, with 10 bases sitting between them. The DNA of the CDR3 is TGTGCCAGCAGGTCCGATCAGGGGGAGCTGTTTTTT. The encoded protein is CASRSDQGELFF.

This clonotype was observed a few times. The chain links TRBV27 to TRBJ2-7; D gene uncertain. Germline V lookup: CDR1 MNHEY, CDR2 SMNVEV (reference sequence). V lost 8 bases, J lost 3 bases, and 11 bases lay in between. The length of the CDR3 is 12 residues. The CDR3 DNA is TGTGCCAGCCGTAGACCTAGCTACGAGCAGTACGTC. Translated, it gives CASRRPSYEQYV.

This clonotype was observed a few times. CDR3 DNA: TGTGCCAGTAGTATTCCCAATTCGGGCAATCAGCCCCAGCATTTT. The encoded protein is CASSIPNSGNQPQHF. V gene TRBV19 combines with J gene TRBJ1-5; no clear D gene. The CDR3 runs 15 residues. CDR1 is LNHDA and CDR2 is SQIVND in the germline V gene (reference sequence). The V end was cut by 3 bases, the J end by 2 bases, with 11 bases between.

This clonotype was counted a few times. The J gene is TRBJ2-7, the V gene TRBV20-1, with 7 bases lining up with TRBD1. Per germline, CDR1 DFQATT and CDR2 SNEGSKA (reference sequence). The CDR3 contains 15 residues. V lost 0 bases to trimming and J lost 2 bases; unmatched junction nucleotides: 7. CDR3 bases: TGCAGTGCTAGAGATAGAACAGGGGTTACCTACGAGCAGTACTTC. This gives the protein CSARDRTGVTYEQYF.

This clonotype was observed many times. The chain's CDR3 is CASSLSLRSDTQYF. The CDR3 DNA sequence: TGCGCCAGCAGTTTGAGTTTACGGTCAGATACGCAGTATTTT. V is TRBV10-2 and J is TRBJ2-3; D gene unclear. Between the trimmed V and J ends, which lost 5 bases and 4 bases, there was a span of 13 bases. The CDR3 extends over 14 amino acids. Germline CDR1 is WSHSY and CDR2 is SAAADI.